Below, 27 T cell receptor beta chains from the same sample are listed, as sequenced in a study of T cell changes during pregnancy in multiple sclerosis. Generated by immunoSEQ multiplex PCR, the TCRdb table keeps only in-frame clones and is missing some. The sample has tens of thousands of clones; roughly 90% are singletons. The specimen was CD4+ T cells from peripheral blood mononuclear cells, collected after pregnancy. The receptors derive from a female donor in good health, enrolled as a control in a pregnancy study.

This clone was recorded only once. In the same sample, other DNA sequences code for this CDR3. The chain carries TRBV6-6 and TRBJ2-5; 8 positions agree with TRBD2. CDR1 and CDR2 from the germline V gene are MNHNY and SVGAGI (reference sequence). This CDR3 is built from 15 residues. J was trimmed by 4 bases and V by 0 bases; bases with no gene match: 4. The CDR3 spells CASSYSSGGPETQYF. The CDR3, as DNA: TGTGCCAGCAGTTACTCGTCGGGGGGGCCAGAGACCCAGTACTTC.

V and J are TRBV7-3 and TRBJ2-1; 9 positions agree with TRBD2. Trimming cost V 5 bases and J 5 bases; bases outside gene matches: 4. There are 14 residues in the CDR3. Germline lookup yields CDR1 SGHTA and CDR2 FQGTGA. CDR3 sequence (DNA): TGTGCCAGCAGCGCTCTAGCGGGGAACAATGAGCAGTTCTTC. Translating it yields CASSALAGNNEQFF.

This clone showed up just once. This rearrangement joins TRBV28 to TRBJ1-5; D is undetermined. Trimming pared 3 bases from V and 7 bases from J, leaving 16 bases between. The germline V gene encodes CDR1 MDHEN and CDR2 SYDVKM. The CDR3 contains 15 residues. The CDR3, as DNA: TGTGCCAGCAGTTTGCCCGGGAAGGTTGGGCAGCCCCAGCATTTT. Translation gives CASSLPGKVGQPQHF. The full variable domain, completed using reference TRBV28 and TRBJ1-5, is DVKVTQSSRYLVKRTGEKVFLECVQDMDHENMFWYRQDPGLGLRLIYFSYDVKMKEKGDIPEGYSVSREKKERFSLILESASTNQTSMYLCASSLPGKVGQPQHFGDGTRLSIL.

The chain has TRBV5-4 and TRBJ1-1, with D tentatively TRBD1 (5 bases). Germline V CDR1 and CDR2: SGHNT, YYREEE (reference sequence). V was shortened by 6 bases and J by 1 base, with 10 bases between the two germline ends. CDR3 size: 13 residues. The CDR3 DNA is TGTGCCAGCAAGGAGGGGCCGAACACTGAAGCTTTCTTT. Residues: CASKEGPNTEAFF.

CDR3 in DNA: TGTGCCAGCAGCTTTGACAGCGGGGGTCAAAACATTCAGTACTTC. Its translation: CASSFDSGGQNIQYF. The chain has TRBV13 and TRBJ2-4, with 8 bases matching TRBD2. Germline-derived CDR1 and CDR2 are PRHDT and FYEKMQ (reference sequence). J was trimmed by 5 bases and V by 3 bases; bases with no gene match: 6. The CDR3 sequence is 15 residues long.

V is TRBV9 and J is TRBJ1-2; the D gene is possibly TRBD1 (5 bases). This CDR3 is 15 amino acids long. Germline assignment: CDR1 SGDLS and CDR2 YYNGEE. Trimming stripped 3 bases from V and 1 base from J, with 13 bases between. Here the CDR3 reads CASSARGRGNYGYTF. The CDR3 region has the DNA TGTGCCAGCAGCGCGCGGGGCCGGGGTAACTATGGCTACACCTTC.

V is TRBV5-1 and J is TRBJ1-4; 7 positions agree with TRBD1. V shed 2 bases, J shed 5 bases, and the junction held 9 bases outside the gene matches. Germline loops: CDR1 SGHRS, CDR2 YFSETQ. This CDR3 region has 16 residues. The CDR3 protein is CASSFGTAVKNEKLFF. The CDR3 nucleotides are TGCGCCAGCAGCTTCGGGACAGCTGTCAAAAATGAAAAACTGTTTTTT.

CDR3 in amino acids: CASSPGAGNQPQHF. CDR3 sequence (DNA): TGTGCCAGCTCACCTGGGGCTGGCAATCAGCCCCAGCATTTT. This rearrangement joins TRBV18 to TRBJ1-5; a possible D gene is TRBD1 (5 bases). This CDR3 has 14 residues. The germline V gene has CDR1 KGHSH and CDR2 LQKENI. Between the trimmed V and J ends, which lost 3 bases and 2 bases, there was a span of 8 bases.

The chain is built from TRBV6-6 and TRBJ1-1, with 7 positions matching TRBD1. The CDR3 is 16 residues long. Germline assignment: CDR1 MNHNY and CDR2 SVGAGI (reference sequence). The V segment lost 4 bases and the J segment 6 bases; nucleotides outside the gene matches: 14. The CDR3 nucleotides are TGTGCCAGCAGTTCCTCGCAGTACCTCACAGGGGCTGAAGCTTTCTTT. It codes for CASSSSQYLTGAEAFF.

The V and J genes are TRBV29-1 and TRBJ2-5; perhaps TRBD1 as D (6 bases). Per germline, CDR1 SQVTM and CDR2 ANQGSEA. The CDR3 is 13 amino acids. Trimming took off 4 bases at V and 5 bases at J, with 14 bases between the two ends. The CDR3 protein is CSVASGARETQYF. CDR3 coding DNA: TGCAGCGTTGCGTCAGGGGCCAGGGAGACCCAGTACTTC.

The chain employs TRBV29-1 and TRBJ1-2; 9 bases agree with TRBD1. The germline gives CDR1 SQVTM, CDR2 ANQGSEA. This CDR3 is built from 12 residues. V dropped 8 bases and J dropped 6; count of bases not matched to a gene: 7. CDR3 sequence reads: CSLEGQGNGYTF. DNA of the CDR3: TGCAGCTTGGAGGGACAGGGCAATGGCTACACCTTC.

This clone appeared a single time. The genes are TRBV4-3 and TRBJ2-1; possibly TRBD2 for D (7 bases). Trimming took off 1 base at V and 13 bases at J, with 35 bases between the two ends. Germline-derived CDR1 and CDR2 are LGHNA and YSLEER. The CDR3 is made up of 20 amino acids. The CDR3 DNA sequence: TGCGCCAGCAGCCAAGGAGGGGGGGGACCTCCGTTCGGCCCTCGGGGTGGACAGTTCTTC. It is translated as CASSQGGGGPPFGPRGGQFF.

V is TRBV6-5 and J is TRBJ1-2, with D possibly being TRBD1 (6 bases). V lost 2 bases and J lost 7, with 17 bases in between. There are 15 residues in the CDR3. CDR1 and CDR2 (germline): MNHEY, SVGAGI. CDR3 protein: CASSYGRGRWGGYTF. In nucleotides, the CDR3 is TGTGCCAGCAGTTACGGGAGGGGGAGATGGGGTGGCTACACCTTC.

J is TRBJ2-3 and V is TRBV5-1, with D possibly TRBD2 on 7 matching bases. Trimming took 4 bases from V and 2 from J, leaving 17 bases between them. This CDR3 is built from 16 residues. Germline V lookup: CDR1 SGHRS, CDR2 YFSETQ. The CDR3 reads CASSPQGGGPTDTQYF. For the CDR3, the DNA is TGCGCCAGCAGCCCACAGGGCGGGGGCCCCACAGATACGCAGTATTTT.

The genes are TRBV7-6 and TRBJ2-4; 10 bases line up with TRBD1. Germline loops: CDR1 SGHVS, CDR2 FNYEAQ. V shed 5 bases and J 10 bases; nucleotides not matched to a gene: 11. This CDR3 has 15 amino acids. The CDR3 loop is CASSPGTGEGAIQYF. The CDR3 DNA is TGTGCCAGCAGCCCTGGGACAGGGGAGGGGGCGATTCAGTACTTC.

The sample holds one count of this clone. The CDR3 DNA is TGTGCCAGCAGTCAAGAGAGGGATATATATTTT. As protein: CASSQERDIYF. V gene TRBV2 combines with J gene TRBJ1-3, with D unresolved. Germline values: CDR1 SNHLY, CDR2 FYNNEI. V lost 5 bases to trimming and J lost 13 bases, with 12 bases between them. The CDR3 is 11 amino acids.

This chain links TRBV11-2 with TRBJ2-7; 8 nucleotides align to TRBD2. After removal of 1 base from V and 12 bases from J, the junction contained 14 bases not matched to a gene. The length of the CDR3 is 15 residues. Germline lookup yields CDR1 SGHAT and CDR2 FQNNGV. The CDR3 DNA reads as TGTGCCAGCAGCTTAGTGTCGGGATCTGGACTAGCTCCGTACTTC. This gives the protein CASSLVSGSGLAPYF.

This clone was found once. V is TRBV6-1 and J is TRBJ2-2, with 9 bases that match TRBD1. V dropped 7 bases and J dropped 3; count of bases not matched to a gene: 3. Per the germline V gene, CDR1 is MNHNS and CDR2 is SASEGT. This CDR3 is built from 14 residues. As DNA, the CDR3 is TGTGCCAGCATACAGGGGGCGGACACCGGGGAGCTGTTTTTT. This translates into CASIQGADTGELFF.

V and J are TRBV4-3 and TRBJ1-1; tentatively, D is TRBD1 (5 bases). Germline V lookup: CDR1 LGHNA, CDR2 YSLEER. This CDR3 has 15 residues. V was cut by 0 bases and J by 2 bases, with 10 bases left in between. CDR3 protein: CASSQDGGVNTEAFF. DNA for the CDR3: TGCGCCAGCAGCCAAGATGGGGGGGTCAACACTGAAGCTTTCTTT.

J is TRBJ1-3 and V is TRBV4-3; the D gene is possibly TRBD1 (5 bases). V lost 3 bases to trimming and J lost 2 bases, with 11 bases between them. CDR1 is LGHNA and CDR2 is YSLEER in the germline V gene. CDR3 length: 15 amino acids. CDR3 nucleotide sequence: TGCGCCAGCAGCCAGGACCGGGGGGCTGGAAACACCATATATTTT. This codes for CASSQDRGAGNTIYF.

This clone was seen a few times. The sample contains more than one DNA sequence encoding this CDR3. V usage is TRBV5-1 and J usage is TRBJ2-2; TRBD1 aligns across 7 bases. This CDR3 has 15 residues. The germline CDR1 and CDR2 sequences are SGHRS and YFSETQ. V lost 2 bases to trimming and J lost 4 bases; unmatched junction nucleotides: 5. CDR3 sequence: CASSFAQGITGELFF. Written as DNA, the CDR3 is TGCGCCAGCAGCTTCGCACAGGGGATCACCGGGGAGCTGTTTTTT.

The rearrangement joins TRBV7-2 to TRBJ2-1; D remains ambiguous. Germline CDR1 reads SGHTA; CDR2 reads FQGNSA. V lost 8 bases, J lost 0 bases, and 20 bases lay in between. The CDR3 spans 17 residues. CDR3 in amino acids: CASYSGWVRSSYNEQFF. The CDR3 region has the DNA TGTGCCAGCTATTCCGGCTGGGTTCGGAGCTCCTACAATGAGCAGTTCTTC.

The CDR3 protein is CASSLSGRETQYF. The CDR3 DNA reads as TGTGCCAGCAGTTTATCCGGGAGGGAGACCCAGTACTTC. The rearrangement uses TRBV27 and TRBJ2-5; 7 bases are shared with TRBD2. The J segment lost 5 bases and the V segment lost 0 bases, leaving 0 bases of the junction unmatched. In germline, CDR1 is MNHEY, CDR2 SMNVEV (reference sequence). The CDR3 consists of 13 residues.

The V and J genes are TRBV6-5 and TRBJ1-5; D remains ambiguous. The CDR3 is 13 residues long. The V gene's germline CDR1 is MNHEY and CDR2 SVGAGI. Trimming removed 4 bases from V and 9 bases from J, with 13 bases in between. The chain's CDR3 is CASSWAAGRPQHF. The DNA for the CDR3 is TGTGCCAGCAGTTGGGCGGCGGGAAGGCCCCAGCATTTT.

The gene calls are TRBV30 and TRBJ2-5; TRBD2 agrees at 7 bases. V shed 2 bases and J 5 bases; nucleotides not matched to a gene: 8. Germline lookup yields CDR1 GTSNPN and CDR2 SVGIG (reference sequence). The CDR3 extends over 14 amino acids. CDR3 in amino acids: CAWSFLDGGETQYF. The CDR3 nucleotides read TGTGCCTGGAGTTTCCTGGACGGGGGGGAGACCCAGTACTTC.

The chain uses TRBV30 and TRBJ1-2; 8 nucleotides line up with TRBD1. Germline V gene sequence: CDR1 GTSNPN, CDR2 SVGIG (reference sequence). This CDR3 has 14 amino acids. V gave up 4 bases and J gave up 7 bases; unmatched junction bases: 11. The CDR3 loop reads CAWNYYNRGFGYTF. The CDR3 DNA follows: TGTGCCTGGAATTACTACAACAGGGGGTTTGGCTACACCTTC.

This chain links TRBV20-1 with TRBJ2-7; 8 nucleotides agree with TRBD2. V trimming: 7 bases; J trimming: 7 bases; junction bases outside the gene matches: 3. The CDR3 is made up of 10 amino acids. From germline, CDR1 is DFQATT and CDR2 SNEGSKA (reference sequence). CDR3 in DNA: TGCAGTGGCGTAGCGGGGGAGCAGTACTTC. Its protein product is CSGVAGEQYF.